A selection of T cell receptor beta chains follows, all from one sample in a study of blood T cell repertoires in COVID-19. Using immunoSEQ multiplex PCR, the repertoire was profiled, and TCRdb retains in-frame clones only, with some absent. The table has around 150,000 clones, around four fifths seen once. Sample: peripheral blood. The receptors come from a woman of 80 years or more with acute or convalescent COVID-19. CDR3s include the opening cysteine and the closing phenylalanine or tryptophan.

>TRBJ2-3|TRBV4-2
CASSQVGMAGTDTQYF
>TRBJ2-7|TRBV6-8
CASRWVKRPRPDYEQYF
>TRBJ2-7|TRBV4-3
CASSQDEGTGAYEQYF
>TRBJ2-2|TRBV5-1
CASSDRGTTYTGELFF
>TRBJ1-6|TRBV14
CATSKMGGSSYNSPLHF
>TRBJ2-7|TRBV12-3/TRBV12-4
CASSFEDSYEQYF
>TRBJ1-5|TRBV2
CASSSQGEFSQPQHF
>TRBJ1-1|TRBV12-5
CASGLPTGGEAEAFF
>TRBJ2-1|TRBV6-5
CASAGGGSSNEQFF
>TRBJ1-5|TRBV12-3/TRBV12-4
CASSLGGGQPQHF
>TRBJ2-2|TRBV30
CAWTYGTSGGTGELFF
>TRBJ2-3|TRBV19
CASSIGLSTDTQYF
>TRBJ1-2|TRBV19
CASSTRSQGYYGYTF
>TRBJ1-2|TRBV29-1
CSVNRGDYGYTF
>TRBJ2-2|TRBV18
CASSPEASGRGGELFF
>TRBJ2-1|TRBV5-4
CASSLSGRADNEQFF
>TRBJ1-1|TRBV10-3
CAISAPGGLGAFF
>TRBJ2-4|TRBV7-2
CASSQDYDLGRAKNIQYF
>TRBJ2-4|TRBV19
CASGETGLAKNIQYF
>TRBJ1-5|TRBV3-1/TRBV3-2
CASSPGTGGGQPQHF
>TRBJ1-1|TRBV30
CAWSRGAGTGNTEAFF
>TRBJ2-7|TRBV12-3/TRBV12-4
CASDRGDEQYF
>TRBJ2-2|TRBV11-3
CASSEREDTGELFF
>TRBJ1-2|TRBV6-5
CASSATNYGYTF
>TRBJ1-2|TRBV19
CASSILGRYSYGYTF
>TRBJ1-2|TRBV7-9
CASSRGADNYGYTF
>TRBJ1-6|TRBV7-2
CASTPGANSPLHF
>TRBJ1-6|TRBV7-6
CASSLGRDRGHSNSPLHF
>TRBJ2-2|TRBV18
CASSPGTGNTGELFF
>TRBJ2-1|TRBV12-3/TRBV12-4
CASSPDRHNEQFF